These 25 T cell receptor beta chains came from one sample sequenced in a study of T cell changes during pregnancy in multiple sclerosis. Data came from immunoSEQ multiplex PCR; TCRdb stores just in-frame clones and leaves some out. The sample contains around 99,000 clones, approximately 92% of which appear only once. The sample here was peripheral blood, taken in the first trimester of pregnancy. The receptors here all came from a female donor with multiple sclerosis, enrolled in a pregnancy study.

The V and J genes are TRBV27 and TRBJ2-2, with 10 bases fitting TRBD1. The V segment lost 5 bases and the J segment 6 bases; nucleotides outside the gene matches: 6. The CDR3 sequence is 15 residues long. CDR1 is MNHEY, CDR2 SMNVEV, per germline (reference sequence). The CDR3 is CASSPGTGVPGELFF. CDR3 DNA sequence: TGTGCCAGCAGTCCCGGGACAGGGGTTCCCGGGGAGCTGTTTTTT.

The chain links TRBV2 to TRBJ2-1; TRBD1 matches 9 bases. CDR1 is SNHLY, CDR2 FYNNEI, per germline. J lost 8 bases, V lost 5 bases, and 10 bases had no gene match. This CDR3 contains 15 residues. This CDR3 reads CASSPWDRAGDEQFF. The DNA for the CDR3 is TGTGCCAGCAGTCCATGGGACAGGGCGGGCGATGAGCAGTTCTTC.

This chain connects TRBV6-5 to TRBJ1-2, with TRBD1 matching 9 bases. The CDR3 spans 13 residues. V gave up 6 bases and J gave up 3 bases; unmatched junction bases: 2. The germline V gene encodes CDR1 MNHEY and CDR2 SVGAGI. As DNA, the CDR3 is TGTGCCAGCAGCCGGGACAGGGACTATGGCTACACCTTC. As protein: CASSRDRDYGYTF.

For the CDR3, the DNA is TGTGCCAGCAGCTCCCGACTGAGAAGAACTAGCACAGATACGCAGTATTTT. It encodes CASSSRLRRTSTDTQYF. V is TRBV9 and J is TRBJ2-3; D not certain. Germline V gene lookup returns CDR1 SGDLS and CDR2 YYNGEE. V was cut by 4 bases and J by 0 bases, with 18 bases left in between. The CDR3 sequence is 17 residues long.

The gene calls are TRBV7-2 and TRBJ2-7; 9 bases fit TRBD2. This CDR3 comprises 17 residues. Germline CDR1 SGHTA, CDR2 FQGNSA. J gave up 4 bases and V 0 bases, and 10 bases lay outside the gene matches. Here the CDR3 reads CASSLANFGGRGYEQYF. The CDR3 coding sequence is TGTGCCAGCAGCTTAGCGAATTTTGGCGGGAGGGGTTACGAGCAGTACTTC.

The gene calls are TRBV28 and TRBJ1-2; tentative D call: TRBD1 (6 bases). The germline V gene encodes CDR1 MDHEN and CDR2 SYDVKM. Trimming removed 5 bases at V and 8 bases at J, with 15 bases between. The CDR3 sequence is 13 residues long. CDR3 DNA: TGTGCCAGCAGTCCCGACAGGTTAAGAGGCTACACCTTC. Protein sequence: CASSPDRLRGYTF.

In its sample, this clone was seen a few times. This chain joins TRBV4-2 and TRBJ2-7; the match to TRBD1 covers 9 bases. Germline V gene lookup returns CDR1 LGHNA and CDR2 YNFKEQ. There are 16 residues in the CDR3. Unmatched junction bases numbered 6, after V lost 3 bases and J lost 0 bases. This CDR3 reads CASSQETGGFSYEQYF. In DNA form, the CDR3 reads TGTGCCAGCAGCCAGGAGACAGGGGGGTTCTCCTACGAGCAGTACTTC.

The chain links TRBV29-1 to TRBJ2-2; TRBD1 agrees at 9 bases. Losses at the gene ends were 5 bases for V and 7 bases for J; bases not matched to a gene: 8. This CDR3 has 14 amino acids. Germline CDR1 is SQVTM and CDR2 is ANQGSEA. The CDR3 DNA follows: TGCAGCGTTTCAGTTGGGACAGGGTTCGGGGAGCTGTTTTTT. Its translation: CSVSVGTGFGELFF.

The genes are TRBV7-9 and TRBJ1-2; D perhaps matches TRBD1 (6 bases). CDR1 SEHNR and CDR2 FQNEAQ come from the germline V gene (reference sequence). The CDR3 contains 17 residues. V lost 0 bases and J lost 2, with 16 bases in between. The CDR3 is CASSLATGLRRNYGYTF. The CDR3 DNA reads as TGTGCCAGCAGCTTAGCGACAGGTCTAAGACGAAACTATGGCTACACCTTC.

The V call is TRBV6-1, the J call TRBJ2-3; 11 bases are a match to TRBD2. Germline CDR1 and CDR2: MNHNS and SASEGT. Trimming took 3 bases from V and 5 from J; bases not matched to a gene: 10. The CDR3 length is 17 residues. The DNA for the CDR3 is TGTGCCAGCAGTGAGCGCAGTACTAGCGGGAGACTAGATACGCAGTATTTT. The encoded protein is CASSERSTSGRLDTQYF.

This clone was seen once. In nucleotides, the CDR3 is TGCGCCAGCAGCTTCCAAACTAGCGGGGGACAAGAGACCCAGTACTTC. Its translation: CASSFQTSGGQETQYF. The chain has TRBV5-1 and TRBJ2-5, with 11 nucleotides matching TRBD2. Germline values: CDR1 SGHRS, CDR2 YFSETQ. Germline trimming cut 2 bases from V and 2 bases from J; bases unmatched to any gene: 5. This CDR3 comprises 16 residues.

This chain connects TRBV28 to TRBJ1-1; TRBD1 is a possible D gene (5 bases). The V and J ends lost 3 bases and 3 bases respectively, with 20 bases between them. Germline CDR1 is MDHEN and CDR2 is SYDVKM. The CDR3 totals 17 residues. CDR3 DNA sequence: TGTGCCAGCAGTTTGGGGGGAACCTCCATCCGATACACTGAAGCTTTCTTT. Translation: CASSLGGTSIRYTEAFF.

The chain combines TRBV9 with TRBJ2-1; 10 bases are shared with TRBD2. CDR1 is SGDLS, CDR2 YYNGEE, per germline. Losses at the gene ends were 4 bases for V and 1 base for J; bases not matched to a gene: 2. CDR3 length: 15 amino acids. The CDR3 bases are TGTGCCAGCAGCCCGGGACTAGCGTCCTACAATGAGCAGTTCTTC. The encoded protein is CASSPGLASYNEQFF. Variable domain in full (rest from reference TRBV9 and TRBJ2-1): DSGVTQTPKHLITATGQRVTLRCSPRSGDLSVYWYQQSLDQGLQFLIQYYNGEERAKGNILERFSAQQFPDLHSELNLSSLELGDSALYFCASSPGLASYNEQFFGPGTRLTVL.

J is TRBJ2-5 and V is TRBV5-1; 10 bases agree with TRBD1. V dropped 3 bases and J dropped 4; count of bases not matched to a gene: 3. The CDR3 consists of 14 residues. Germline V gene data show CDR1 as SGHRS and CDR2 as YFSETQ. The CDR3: CASSYRTGGETQYF. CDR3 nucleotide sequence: TGCGCCAGCAGCTATAGGACAGGGGGAGAGACCCAGTACTTC.

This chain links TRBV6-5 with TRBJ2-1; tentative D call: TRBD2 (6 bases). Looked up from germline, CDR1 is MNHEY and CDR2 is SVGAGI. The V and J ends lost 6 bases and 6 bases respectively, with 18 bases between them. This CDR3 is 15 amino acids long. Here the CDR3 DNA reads TGTGCCAGCAGCCGATACCCCGGGACTCCCAATGAGCAGTTCTTC. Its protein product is CASSRYPGTPNEQFF.

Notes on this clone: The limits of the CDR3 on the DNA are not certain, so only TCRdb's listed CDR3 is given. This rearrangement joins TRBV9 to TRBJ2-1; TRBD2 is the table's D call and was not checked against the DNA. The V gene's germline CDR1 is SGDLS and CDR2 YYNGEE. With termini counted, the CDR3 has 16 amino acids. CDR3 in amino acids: CASSVASGTSIGREFF.

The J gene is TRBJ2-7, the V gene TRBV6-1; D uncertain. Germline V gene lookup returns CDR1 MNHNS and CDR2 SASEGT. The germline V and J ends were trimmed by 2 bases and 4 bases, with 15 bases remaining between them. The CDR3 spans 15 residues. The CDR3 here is CASSERRSTSYEQYF. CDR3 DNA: TGTGCCAGCAGTGAAAGGAGATCGACCTCATACGAGCAGTACTTC.

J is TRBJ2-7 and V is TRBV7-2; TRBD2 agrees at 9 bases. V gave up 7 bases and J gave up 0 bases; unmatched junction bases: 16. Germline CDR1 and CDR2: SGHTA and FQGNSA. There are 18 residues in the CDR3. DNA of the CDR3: TGTGCCAGCACCTTCTCGGGTGGGCTAGCGGGAAGCTCCTACGAGCAGTACTTC. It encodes CASTFSGGLAGSSYEQYF.

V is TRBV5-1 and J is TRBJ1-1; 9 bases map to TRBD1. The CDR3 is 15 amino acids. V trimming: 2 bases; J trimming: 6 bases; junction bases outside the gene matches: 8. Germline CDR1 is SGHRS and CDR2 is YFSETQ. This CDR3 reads CASSLSRQGESEAFF. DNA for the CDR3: TGCGCCAGCAGCTTAAGCCGACAGGGGGAGTCTGAAGCTTTCTTT.

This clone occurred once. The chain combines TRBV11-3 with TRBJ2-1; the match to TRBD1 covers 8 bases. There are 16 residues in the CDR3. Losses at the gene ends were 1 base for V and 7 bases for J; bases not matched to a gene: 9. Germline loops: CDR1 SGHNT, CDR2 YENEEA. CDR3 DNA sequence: TGTGCCAGCAGCTTAGGGGGCTGGACAGGGCGGAATGAGCAGTTCTTC. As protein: CASSLGGWTGRNEQFF.

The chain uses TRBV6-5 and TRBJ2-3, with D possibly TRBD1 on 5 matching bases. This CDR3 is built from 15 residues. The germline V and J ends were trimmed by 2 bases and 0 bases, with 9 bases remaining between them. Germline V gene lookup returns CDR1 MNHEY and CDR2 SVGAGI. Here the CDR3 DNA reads TGTGCCAGCAGTTACGTAGGGGTGAGCACAGATACGCAGTATTTT. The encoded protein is CASSYVGVSTDTQYF.

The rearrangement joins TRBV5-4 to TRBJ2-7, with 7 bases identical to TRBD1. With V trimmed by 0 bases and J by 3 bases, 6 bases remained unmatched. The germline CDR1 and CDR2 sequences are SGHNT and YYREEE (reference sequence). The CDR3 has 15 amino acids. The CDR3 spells CASSLAVQGFYEQYF. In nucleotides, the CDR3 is TGTGCCAGCAGCTTGGCCGTACAGGGGTTCTACGAGCAGTACTTC. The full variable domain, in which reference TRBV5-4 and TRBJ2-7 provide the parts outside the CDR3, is ETGVTQSPTHLIKTRGQQVTLRCSSQSGHNTVSWYQQALGQGPQFIFQYYREEENGRGNFPPRFSGLQFPNYSSELNVNALELDDSALYLCASSLAVQGFYEQYFGPGTRLTVT.

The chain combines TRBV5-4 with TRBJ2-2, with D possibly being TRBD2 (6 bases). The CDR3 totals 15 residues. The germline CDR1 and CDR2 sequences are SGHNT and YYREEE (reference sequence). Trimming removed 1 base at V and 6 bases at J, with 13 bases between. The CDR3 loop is CASSLPGSLSGELFF. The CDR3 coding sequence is TGTGCCAGCAGCTTGCCCGGGAGTTTATCCGGGGAGCTGTTTTTT.

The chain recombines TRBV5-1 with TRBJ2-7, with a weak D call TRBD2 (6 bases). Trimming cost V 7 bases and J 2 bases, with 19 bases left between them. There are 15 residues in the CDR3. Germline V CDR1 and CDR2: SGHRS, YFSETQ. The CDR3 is CASRPGGKGAYEQYF. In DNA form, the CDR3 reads TGCGCCAGCCGCCCCGGGGGAAAAGGAGCCTACGAGCAGTACTTC.

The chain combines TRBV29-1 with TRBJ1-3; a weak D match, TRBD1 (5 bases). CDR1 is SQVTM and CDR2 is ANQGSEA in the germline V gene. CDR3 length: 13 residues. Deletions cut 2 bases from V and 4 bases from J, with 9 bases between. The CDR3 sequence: CSVEKGSGNTIYF. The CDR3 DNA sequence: TGCAGCGTTGAAAAGGGGTCCGGAAACACCATATATTTT.